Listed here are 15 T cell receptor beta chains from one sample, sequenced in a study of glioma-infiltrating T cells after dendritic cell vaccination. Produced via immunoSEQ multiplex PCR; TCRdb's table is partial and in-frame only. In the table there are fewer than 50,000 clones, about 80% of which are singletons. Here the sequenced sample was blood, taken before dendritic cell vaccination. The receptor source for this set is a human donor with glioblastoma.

The CDR3 protein is CASSQVLEGEVHGYTF. The CDR3 DNA reads as TGTGCCAGCAGCCAAGTCCTTGAGGGAGAAGTGCATGGCTACACCTTC. The chain carries TRBV4-2 and TRBJ1-2; D is unclear. CDR1 and CDR2 from the germline V gene are LGHNA and YNFKEQ. Trimming cost V 1 base and J 6 bases, with 18 bases left between them. CDR3 length equals 16 residues.

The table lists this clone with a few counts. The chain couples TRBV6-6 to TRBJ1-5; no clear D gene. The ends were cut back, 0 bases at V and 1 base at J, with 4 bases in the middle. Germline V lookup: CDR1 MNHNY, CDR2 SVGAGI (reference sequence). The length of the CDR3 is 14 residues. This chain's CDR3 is CASSYSGSNQPQHF. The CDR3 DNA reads TGTGCCAGCAGTTACTCGGGCAGCAATCAGCCCCAGCATTTT.

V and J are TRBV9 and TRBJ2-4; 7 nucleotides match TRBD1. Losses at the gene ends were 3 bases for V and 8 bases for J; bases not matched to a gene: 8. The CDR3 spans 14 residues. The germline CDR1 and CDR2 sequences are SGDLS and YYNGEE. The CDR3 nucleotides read TGTGCCAGCAGCGCGGGACAGTTGGGGGACATTCAGTACTTC. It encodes CASSAGQLGDIQYF.

This CDR3 is CASSFPAANEKLFF. DNA for the CDR3: TGTGCCAGCAGCTTTCCCGCGGCTAATGAAAAACTGTTTTTT. J is TRBJ1-4 and V is TRBV7-9; D is uncertain. Germline V gene data show CDR1 as SEHNR and CDR2 as FQNEAQ (reference sequence). Trimming removed 3 bases at V and 3 bases at J, with 8 bases between. This CDR3 is 14 amino acids long.

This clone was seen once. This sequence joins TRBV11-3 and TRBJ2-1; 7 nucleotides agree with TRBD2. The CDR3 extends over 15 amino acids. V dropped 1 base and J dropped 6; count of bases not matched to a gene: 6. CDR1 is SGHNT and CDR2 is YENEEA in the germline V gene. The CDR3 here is CASSLAPGGSNEQFF. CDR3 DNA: TGTGCCAGCAGCTTAGCCCCCGGGGGGTCCAATGAGCAGTTCTTC.

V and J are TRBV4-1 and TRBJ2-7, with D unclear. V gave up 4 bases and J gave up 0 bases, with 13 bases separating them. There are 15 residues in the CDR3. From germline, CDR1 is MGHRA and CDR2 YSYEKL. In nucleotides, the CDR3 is TGCGCCAGCAGCCTCCATGACACCCCCTCCTACGAGCAGTACTTC. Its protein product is CASSLHDTPSYEQYF.

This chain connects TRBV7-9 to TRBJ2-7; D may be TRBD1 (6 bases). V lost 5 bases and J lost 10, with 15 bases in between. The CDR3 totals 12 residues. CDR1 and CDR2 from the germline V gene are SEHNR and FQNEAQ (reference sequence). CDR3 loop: CASSPGQLRQYF. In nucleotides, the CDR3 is TGTGCCAGCAGCCCAGGACAGTTAAGACAGTACTTC.

CDR3: CASSEEDYSYNEQFF. The CDR3 DNA follows: TGTGCCAGCAGTGAAGAGGACTACTCCTACAATGAGCAGTTCTTC. The chain employs TRBV6-1 and TRBJ2-1, with D maybe TRBD2 (6 bases). CDR3 length equals 15 residues. V was cut by 1 base and J by 0 bases, with 7 bases left in between. Per germline, CDR1 MNHNS and CDR2 SASEGT.

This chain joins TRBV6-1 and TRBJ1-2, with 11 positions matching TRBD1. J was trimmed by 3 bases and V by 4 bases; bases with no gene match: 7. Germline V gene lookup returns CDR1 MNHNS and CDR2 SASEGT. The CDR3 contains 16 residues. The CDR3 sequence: CASSGGQGVPYYGYTF. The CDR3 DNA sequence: TGTGCCAGCAGTGGGGGACAGGGGGTTCCGTACTATGGCTACACCTTC.

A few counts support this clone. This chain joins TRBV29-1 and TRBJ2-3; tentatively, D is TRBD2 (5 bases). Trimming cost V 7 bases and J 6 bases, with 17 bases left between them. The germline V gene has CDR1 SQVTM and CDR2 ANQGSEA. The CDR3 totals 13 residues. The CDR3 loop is CSATGINLDTQYF. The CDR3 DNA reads TGCAGCGCGACCGGGATTAATCTCGATACGCAGTATTTT.

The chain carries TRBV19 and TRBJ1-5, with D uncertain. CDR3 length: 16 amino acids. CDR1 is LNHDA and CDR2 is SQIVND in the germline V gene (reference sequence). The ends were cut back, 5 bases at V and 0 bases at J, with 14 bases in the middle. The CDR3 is CASSWEAGYSNQPQHF. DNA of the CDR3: TGTGCCAGTAGTTGGGAGGCAGGATATAGCAATCAGCCCCAGCATTTT.

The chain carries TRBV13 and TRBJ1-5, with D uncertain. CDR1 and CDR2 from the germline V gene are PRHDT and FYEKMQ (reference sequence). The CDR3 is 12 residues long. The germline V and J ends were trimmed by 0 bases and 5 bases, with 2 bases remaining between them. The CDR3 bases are TGTGCCAGCAGCTTAGGCGATCAGCCCCAGCATTTT. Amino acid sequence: CASSLGDQPQHF. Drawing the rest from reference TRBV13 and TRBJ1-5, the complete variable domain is AAGVIQSPRHLIKEKRETATLKCYPIPRHDTVYWYQQGPGQDPQFLISFYEKMQSDKGSIPDRFSAQQFSDYHSELNMSSLELGDSALYFCASSLGDQPQHFGDGTRLSIL.

The CDR3 loop reads CSAHTGGYTDTQYF. The CDR3 nucleotides read TGCAGCGCCCATACGGGGGGTTATACAGATACGCAGTATTTT. The chain has TRBV29-1 and TRBJ2-3; 7 bases are shared with TRBD2. Germline V gives CDR1 SQVTM, CDR2 ANQGSEA. The V gene end was trimmed by 7 bases and the J gene end by 3 bases; junction bases not matched to a gene: 10. This CDR3 is built from 14 residues.

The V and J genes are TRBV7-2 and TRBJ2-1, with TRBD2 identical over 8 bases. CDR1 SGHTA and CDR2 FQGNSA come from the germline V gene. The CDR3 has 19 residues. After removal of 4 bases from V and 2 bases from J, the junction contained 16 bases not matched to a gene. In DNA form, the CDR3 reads TGTGCCAGCAGCTCCCCCTACCCCAGCGGGGGTCTAACCTACAATGAGCAGTTCTTC. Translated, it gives CASSSPYPSGGLTYNEQFF. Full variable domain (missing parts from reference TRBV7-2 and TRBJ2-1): GAGVSQSPSNKVTEKGKDVELRCDPISGHTALYWYRQSLGQGLEFLIYFQGNSAPDKSGLPSDRFSAERTGGSVSTLTIQRTQQEDSAVYLCASSSPYPSGGLTYNEQFFGPGTRLTVL.

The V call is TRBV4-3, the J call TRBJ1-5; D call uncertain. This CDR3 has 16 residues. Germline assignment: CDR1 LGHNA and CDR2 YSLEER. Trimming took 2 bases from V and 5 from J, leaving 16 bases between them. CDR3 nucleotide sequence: TGCGCCAGCAGCCAATATCTTAACAATTTTGATCAGCCCCAGCATTTT. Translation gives CASSQYLNNFDQPQHF.